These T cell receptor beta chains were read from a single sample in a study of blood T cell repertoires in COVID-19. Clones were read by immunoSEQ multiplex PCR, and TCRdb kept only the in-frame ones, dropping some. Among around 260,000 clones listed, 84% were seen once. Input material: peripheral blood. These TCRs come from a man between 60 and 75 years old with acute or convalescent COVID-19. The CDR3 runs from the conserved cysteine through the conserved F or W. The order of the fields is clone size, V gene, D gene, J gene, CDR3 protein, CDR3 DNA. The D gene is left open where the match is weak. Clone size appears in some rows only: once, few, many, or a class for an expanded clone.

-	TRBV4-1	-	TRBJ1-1	CASSEPPGENTEAFF	TGCGCCAGCAGCGAACCCCCAGGGGAAAACACTGAAGCTTTCTTT
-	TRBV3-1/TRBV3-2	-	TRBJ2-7	CASSRRGIGEQYF	TGTGCCAGCAGCCGCAGGGGTATTGGCGAGCAGTACTTC
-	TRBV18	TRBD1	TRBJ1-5	CASSPGTGSYNQHF	TGTGCCAGCTCACCAGGGACAGGGTCATATAATCAGCATTTT
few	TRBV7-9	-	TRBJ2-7	CASSAERYEQYF	TGTGCCAGCAGTGCGGAACGCTACGAGCAGTACTTC
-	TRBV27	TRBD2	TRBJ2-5	CASSLFSGGTKETQYF	TGTGCCAGCAGTTTATTTAGCGGGGGGACCAAAGAGACCCAGTACTTC
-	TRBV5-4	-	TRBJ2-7	CASSLAAGTFEQYF	TGTGCCAGCAGCTTGGCTGCGGGAACCTTCGAGCAGTACTTC
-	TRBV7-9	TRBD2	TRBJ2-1	CASSLVSGGARNEQFF	TGTGCCAGCAGCTTAGTTAGCGGGGGGGCGCGGAATGAGCAGTTCTTC
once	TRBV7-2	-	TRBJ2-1	CASSQDYYNEQFF	TGTGCCAGCAGCCAAGACTACTACAATGAGCAGTTCTTC
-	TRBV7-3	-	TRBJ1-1	CASSSSTGSHTEAFF	TGTGCCAGCAGCTCATCGACAGGTTCGCACACTGAAGCTTTCTTT
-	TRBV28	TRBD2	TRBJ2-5	CASSLGTSGRWGQETQYF	TGTGCCAGCAGTCTCGGGACTAGCGGGAGGTGGGGCCAAGAGACCCAGTACTTC
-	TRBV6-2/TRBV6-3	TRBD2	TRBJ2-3	CASSPGTSEDTQYF	TGTGCCAGCAGTCCCGGGACTAGTGAGGATACGCAGTATTTT
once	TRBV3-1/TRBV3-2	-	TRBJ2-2	CASSQDGRGPNTGELFF	TGTGCCAGCAGCCAAGATGGGCGGGGCCCGAACACCGGGGAGCTGTTTTTT
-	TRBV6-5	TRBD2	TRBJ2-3	CASSYSSGKTDTQYF	TGTGCCAGCAGTTACTCTAGCGGGAAAACAGATACGCAGTATTTT
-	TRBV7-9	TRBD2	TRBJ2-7	CASSHSGRASEQYF	TGTGCCAGCAGTCATAGCGGGAGGGCCTCCGAGCAGTACTTC
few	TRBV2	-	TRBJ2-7	CASSSQGYEQYF	TGTGCCAGCTCATCTCAGGGCTACGAGCAGTACTTC
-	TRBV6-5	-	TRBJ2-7	CASTEGLSYEQYF	TGTGCCAGCACGGAGGGACTCTCCTACGAGCAGTACTTC
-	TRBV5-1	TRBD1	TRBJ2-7	CASSFVAGGSYEQYF	TGCGCCAGCAGCTTCGTAGCAGGGGGCTCCTACGAGCAGTACTTC
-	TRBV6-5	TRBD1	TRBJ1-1	CASSSGGAGEGEAFF	TGTGCCAGCAGTTCAGGGGGCGCGGGGGAAGGGGAAGCTTTCTTT
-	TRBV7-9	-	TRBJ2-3	CASSIQASTDTQYF	TGTGCCAGCAGCATACAGGCCAGCACAGATACGCAGTATTTT
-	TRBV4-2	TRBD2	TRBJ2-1	CASSPRGGKNNEQFF	TGTGCCAGCAGCCCGCGGGGGGGCAAAAACAATGAGCAGTTCTTC
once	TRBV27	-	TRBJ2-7	CASSDSGQDFYEQYF	TGTGCCAGCAGTGATTCCGGCCAGGACTTTTACGAGCAGTACTTC
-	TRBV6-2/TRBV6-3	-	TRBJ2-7	CASSYSAYEQYF	TGTGCCAGCAGTTACTCCGCGTACGAGCAGTACTTC